One sample yielded the 11 T cell receptor beta chains listed below, sequenced in a study of cytomegalovirus exposure and HLA in healthy donors. This PCR relied on a set of 60 Vbeta primers and 13 Jbeta primers. The data were produced by immunoSEQ multiplex PCR, yet TCRdb's version contains in-frame clones alone and is incomplete. This table holds approximately 170,000 clones, 79% found once. The specimen was PBMCs. The receptor source for this set is a woman between 50 and 59 years old in good health and CMV-seronegative.

V is TRBV2 and J is TRBJ2-5; D is undetermined. The CDR3 consists of 13 residues. Trimming pared 8 bases from V and 3 bases from J, leaving 13 bases between. CDR1 is SNHLY and CDR2 is FYNNEI in the germline V gene. The CDR3 spells CASFSGLKETQYF. The CDR3 region has the DNA TGTGCCAGCTTTTCCGGGTTGAAAGAGACCCAGTACTTC.

The J gene is TRBJ1-6, the V gene TRBV2; D may be TRBD1 (5 bases). V was shortened by 6 bases and J by 8 bases, with 20 bases between the two germline ends. Germline loops: CDR1 SNHLY, CDR2 FYNNEI. The CDR3 is 16 amino acids. CDR3 sequence (DNA): TGTGCCAGCAGCCCTCGAAGGGAAGGGGCTTATTCACCCCTCCACTTT. Protein product: CASSPRREGAYSPLHF.

This clone came up once. The chain has TRBV28 and TRBJ2-1; 9 bases are shared with TRBD2. Germline CDR1 is MDHEN and CDR2 is SYDVKM. This CDR3 contains 17 residues. V lost 2 bases, J lost 5 bases, and 10 bases stayed unmatched. The CDR3 spells CASSLGVWREGDNEQFF. The CDR3 DNA reads as TGTGCCAGCAGTTTAGGCGTTTGGCGGGAGGGCGACAATGAGCAGTTCTTC.

Of note for this clone: The conserved closing phenylalanine or tryptophan is absent in this CDR3, likely reflecting a read error. The chain recombines TRBV2 with TRBJ2-7; 10 bases are shared with TRBD1. The trim removed 6 bases at V and 6 bases at J, leaving 11 bases unmatched. Germline-derived CDR1 and CDR2 are SNHLY and FYNNEI. CDR3 size: 15 residues. The CDR3 nucleotides are TGTGCCAGCAGGGAACGGGACAGGGGCATTGGCGAGCAGTACCTC. Translation gives CASRERDRGIGEQYL.

The J gene is TRBJ2-7, the V gene TRBV11-2; D is perhaps TRBD1 (8 bases). The CDR3 is made up of 17 amino acids. With 0 bases removed from V and 6 bases from J, the gap between germline ends came to 21 bases. CDR1 and CDR2 (germline): SGHAT, FQNNGV. The CDR3 protein is CASSLDLVTGEGTEQYF. The CDR3 nucleotides are TGTGCCAGCAGCTTAGATCTTGTGACAGGGGAGGGAACCGAGCAGTACTTC.

The chain carries TRBV19 and TRBJ2-1; D gene unclear. The CDR3 covers 13 residues. V shed 3 bases and J shed 8 bases, with 11 bases lying between them. The germline CDR1 and CDR2 sequences are LNHDA and SQIVND (reference sequence). This chain's CDR3 is CASSIVPGDEQFF. In DNA form, the CDR3 reads TGTGCCAGTAGTATTGTGCCCGGTGATGAGCAGTTCTTC.

A note on this clone: Mismatch with germline at one junction end may stem from a read error. This CDR3 is also generated by other DNA sequences in the sample. The V gene is TRBV28, the J gene TRBJ1-6, with 7 bases that match TRBD1. The CDR3 extends over 16 amino acids. The V gene's germline CDR1 is MDHEN and CDR2 SYDVKM. The CDR3 spells CASRPQGSSYNSPLHF. DNA of the CDR3: TGTGCCAGCAGGCCACAGGGGAGCTCCTATAATTCCCCCCTCCACTTT. Variable domain in full (rest from reference TRBV28 and TRBJ1-6): DVKVTQSSRYLVKRTGEKVFLECVQDMDHENMFWYRQDPGLGLRLIYFSYDVKMKEKGDIPEGYSVSREKKERFSLILESASTNQTSMYLCASRPQGSSYNSPLHFGNGTRLTVT.

The chain couples TRBV9 to TRBJ1-6; tentative D call: TRBD1 (6 bases). V was pared by 1 base and J by 7 bases, with 9 bases between. CDR1 is SGDLS and CDR2 is YYNGEE in the germline V gene. This CDR3 comprises 14 residues. The CDR3 nucleotides read TGTGCCAGCAGCGTAAGGGACAACAATTCACCCCTCCACTTT. It specifies CASSVRDNNSPLHF.

The genes are TRBV4-3 and TRBJ1-1; 10 positions match TRBD1. J was trimmed by 0 bases and V by 1 base; bases with no gene match: 5. Germline CDR1 is LGHNA and CDR2 is YSLEER. The CDR3 extends over 17 amino acids. This chain's CDR3 is CASSQGTGGAMNTEAFF. As DNA, the CDR3 is TGCGCCAGCAGCCAAGGGACAGGGGGTGCGATGAACACTGAAGCTTTCTTT.

In regard to this clone: In the same sample, other DNA sequences code for this CDR3. This sequence joins TRBV6-5 and TRBJ2-3, with TRBD1 as a possible D gene (5 bases). Germline V lookup: CDR1 MNHEY, CDR2 SVGAGI. V lost 0 bases and J 0 bases, leaving 7 bases between the germline ends. The CDR3 loop spans 15 amino acids. The CDR3 coding sequence is TGTGCCAGCAGTTACTCCGACAGCAGCACAGATACGCAGTATTTT. It translates to CASSYSDSSTDTQYF.

The chain couples TRBV6-6 to TRBJ2-1; maybe TRBD1 (5 bases). V lost 0 bases and J lost 5, with 14 bases in between. The CDR3 is 16 amino acids. Germline V gene lookup returns CDR1 MNHNY and CDR2 SVGAGI (reference sequence). CDR3 region: CASSYSRSDRNNEQFF. Written as DNA, the CDR3 is TGTGCCAGCAGTTACTCTAGGAGTGACAGAAACAATGAGCAGTTCTTC.